This T cell receptor (beta chain) was retrieved from a study of blood T cell repertoires in COVID-19. Study details: Sites across the United States, Italy and Spain contributed samples from acute and convalescent COVID-19. PBMCs, B-cell-depleted T cells, or T cells were the source of the cDNA or gDNA that made up the material.

In the original workflow: Using reference gene primer amplification, nucleated cell counts were estimated. Libraries were prepared by immunoSEQ multiplex PCR; TCRdb keeps only in-frame clonotypes and omits some of them. V and J calls and clone size are those listed in that table; D and trimming were worked out from the DNA. The table lists a few hundred thousand clones, approximately 86% of them singletons, with about 2.2% in the top ten. This clone was found a few times. This CDR3 is built from 14 residues. Germline V gene data show CDR1 as SGHAT and CDR2 as FQNNGV. Trimming stripped 0 bases from V and 7 bases from J, with 12 bases between.

The sequenced sample consisted of peripheral blood. The rearrangement uses TRBV11-2 and TRBJ2-5, with D unresolved. The clonotype comes from a woman in her twenties or thirties who had recovered from COVID-19. This CDR3 is CASSLEGSPGTQYF. The CDR3 DNA follows: TGTGCCAGCAGCTTAGAAGGTAGCCCGGGGACCCAGTACTTC.